This TCR beta chain was identified in a study of T cell repertoires in cytomegalovirus infection. Looking at the study overall: Matching HLA type and CMV infection were both indicated by public TCR beta signatures. General observations from the study: Predominance within the ex vivo response was attributable to HLA-C-restricted CMV-specific TCR beta clonotypes. Cumulated frequencies of public TCR beta families served to identify carriers of CMV plus the relevant HLA.

TCRdb fed the reads into MiXCR, producing one record per CDR3 protein. Among about 130,000 distinct CDR3 sequences listed, approximately 9.2% were seen once. This clonotype was seen repeatedly, ten times or more. The antigen is unknown. Looked up from germline, CDR1 is DFQATT and CDR2 is SNEGSKA (reference sequence). This CDR3 contains 14 residues. V lost 1 base and J lost 8, with 17 bases in between. The TCR sequence derives from a human donor in good health (CMV status not recorded). Some clones in this sample may be carry-over from other donors' samples. This chain joins TRBV20-1 and TRBJ1-1, with D perhaps TRBD1 (5 bases). The specimen sequenced was PBMCs. The CDR3 is CSARGGGQGLEAFF. In DNA, the CDR3 is TGCAGTGCTAGAGGAGGCGGGCAGGGATTAGAAGCTTTCTTT.